The sequence of this T cell receptor beta chain was determined in a study of T cells in women clearing cervical HPV infection. Turning to the study itself: Cases were women with histologically confirmed HPV16-related CIN3 or worse, including a couple of invasive cancers. General study points: Richness differences could reflect unmeasured T-cell content per sample. Repertoire richness, not evenness, was significantly elevated in CIN3+ cases versus controls.

Sequenced by immunoSEQ multiplex PCR; TCRdb stores in-frame clones only, minus some. The sample includes roughly 30,000 clones. Notes on this clone: Antigen: not known. The sequenced fragment ends 3 residues before the CDR3 boundary, so the rest is inferred from the germline J gene.

The CDR3 length is 14 residues. With V trimmed by 4 bases and J by 3 bases, 4 bases remained unmatched. Germline V lookup: CDR1 KGHSH, CDR2 LQKENI. Prevalent HPV16 infections were excluded; only incident single HPV16 infections included. The genes are TRBV18 and TRBJ1-1; 8 bases line up with TRBD1. Sequencing input: blood buffy coat. The TCR sequence derives from a woman between 18 and 69 years old with a cervical HPV16 infection that either progressed to CIN3+ or cleared (not recorded which). The DNA read from the CDR3 is TGTGCCAGCTCACAAGGACAGGGCTACACTGAA. Translated: CASSQGQGYTE. The complete CDR3 sequence is CASSQGQGYTEAFF.